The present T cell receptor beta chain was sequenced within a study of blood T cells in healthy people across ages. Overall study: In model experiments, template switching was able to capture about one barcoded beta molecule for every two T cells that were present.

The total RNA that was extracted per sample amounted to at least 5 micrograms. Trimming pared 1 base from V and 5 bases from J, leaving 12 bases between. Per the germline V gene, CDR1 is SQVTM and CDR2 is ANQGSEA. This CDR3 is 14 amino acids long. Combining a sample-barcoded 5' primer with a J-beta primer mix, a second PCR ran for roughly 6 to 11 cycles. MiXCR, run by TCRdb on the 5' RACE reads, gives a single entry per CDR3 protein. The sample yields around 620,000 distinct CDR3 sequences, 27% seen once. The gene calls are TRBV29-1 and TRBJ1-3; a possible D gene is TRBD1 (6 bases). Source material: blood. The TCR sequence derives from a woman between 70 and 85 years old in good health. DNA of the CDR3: TGCAGCGTTGAAGCCACAGGGATACGAAACACCATATATTTT. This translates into CSVEATGIRNTIYF.